What follows is one TCR beta chain and its context. Its specificity is not known. The method was immunoSEQ multiplex PCR; TCRdb's version includes in-frame clones alone and lacks a portion of them. The sample lists more than 800 clones, approximately 35% occurring once. The data are from a study of T cells in localized non-small cell lung cancer. General study findings and limits: Maximal T cell clonality occurred in uninvolved adjacent lung, with tumor ranking below it. The study detected a median around 50 of the top 100 tumor clones in adjacent lung. As only one tumor region underwent sequencing, heterogeneity remains possible.

The CDR3 loop spans 12 amino acids. Per the germline V gene, CDR1 is GTSNPN and CDR2 is SVGIG (reference sequence). V lost 4 bases to trimming and J lost 11 bases, with 17 bases between them. This specimen consisted of normal lung tissue next to the tumor, obtained before any cancer treatment. This TCR derives from a female donor over 55 with stage III squamous cell lung carcinoma. This chain connects TRBV30 to TRBJ1-1, with D perhaps TRBD1 (5 bases). DNA of the CDR3: TGTGCCTGGAATCTGGCAGTAGGGGATGCTTTCTTT. Its translation: CAWNLAVGDAFF.